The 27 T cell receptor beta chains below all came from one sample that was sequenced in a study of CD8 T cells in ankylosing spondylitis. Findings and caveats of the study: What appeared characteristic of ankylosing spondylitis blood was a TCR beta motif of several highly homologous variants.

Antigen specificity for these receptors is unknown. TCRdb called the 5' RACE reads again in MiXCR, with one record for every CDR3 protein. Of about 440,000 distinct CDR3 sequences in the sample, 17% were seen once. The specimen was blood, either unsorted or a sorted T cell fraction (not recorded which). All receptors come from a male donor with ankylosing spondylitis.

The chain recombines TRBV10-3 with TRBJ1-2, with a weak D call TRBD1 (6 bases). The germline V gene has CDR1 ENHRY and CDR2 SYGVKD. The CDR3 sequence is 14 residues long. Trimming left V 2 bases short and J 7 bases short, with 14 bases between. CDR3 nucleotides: TGTGCCATCAGTGAGGGCGGGACACCACTTGGCTACACCTTC. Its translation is CAISEGGTPLGYTF.

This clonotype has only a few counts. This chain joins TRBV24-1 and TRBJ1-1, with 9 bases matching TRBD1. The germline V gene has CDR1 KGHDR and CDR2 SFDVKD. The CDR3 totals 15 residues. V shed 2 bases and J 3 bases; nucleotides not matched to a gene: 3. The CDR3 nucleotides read TGTGCCACCAGTGATTCTAGACAGGGGGACACTGAAGCTTTCTTT. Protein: CATSDSRQGDTEAFF.

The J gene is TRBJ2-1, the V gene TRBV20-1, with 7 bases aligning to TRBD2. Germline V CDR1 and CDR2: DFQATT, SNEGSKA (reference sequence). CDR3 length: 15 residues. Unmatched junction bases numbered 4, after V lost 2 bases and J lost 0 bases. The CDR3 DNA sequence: TGCAGTGCTAGACAAGCGGGGAGCTCCTACAATGAGCAGTTCTTC. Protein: CSARQAGSSYNEQFF.

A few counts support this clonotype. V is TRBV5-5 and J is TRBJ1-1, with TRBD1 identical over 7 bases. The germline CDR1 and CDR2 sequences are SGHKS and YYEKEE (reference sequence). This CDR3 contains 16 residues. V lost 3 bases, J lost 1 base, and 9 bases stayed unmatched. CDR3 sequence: CASSSRDSNPNTEAFF. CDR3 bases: TGTGCCAGCAGCTCCCGGGACAGTAATCCGAACACTGAAGCTTTCTTT.

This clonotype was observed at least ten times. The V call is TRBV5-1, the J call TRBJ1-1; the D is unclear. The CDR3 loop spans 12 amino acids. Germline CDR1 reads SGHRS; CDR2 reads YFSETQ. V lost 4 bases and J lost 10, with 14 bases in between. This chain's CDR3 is CASSAGGVAAFF. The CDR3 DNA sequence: TGCGCCAGCAGCGCGGGTGGGGTGGCAGCTTTCTTT. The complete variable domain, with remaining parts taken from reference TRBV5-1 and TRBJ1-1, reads KAGVTQTPRYLIKTRGQQVTLSCSPISGHRSVSWYQQTPGQGLQFLFEYFSETQRNKGNFPGRFSGRQFSNSRSEMNVSTLELGDSALYLCASSAGGVAAFFGQGTRLTVV.

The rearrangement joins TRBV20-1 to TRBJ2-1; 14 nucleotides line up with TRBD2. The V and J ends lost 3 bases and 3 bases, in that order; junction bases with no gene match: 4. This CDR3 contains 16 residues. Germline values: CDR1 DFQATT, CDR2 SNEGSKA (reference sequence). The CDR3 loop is CSARGLAGDNYNEQFF. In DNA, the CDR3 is TGCAGTGCTAGGGGACTAGCGGGAGATAACTACAATGAGCAGTTCTTC.

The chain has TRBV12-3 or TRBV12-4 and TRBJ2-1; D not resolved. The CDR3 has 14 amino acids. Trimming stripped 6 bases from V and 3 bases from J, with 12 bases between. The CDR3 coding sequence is TGTGCCAGCAGCTCGGACCCTTACTACAATGAGCAGTTCTTC. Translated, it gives CASSSDPYYNEQFF.

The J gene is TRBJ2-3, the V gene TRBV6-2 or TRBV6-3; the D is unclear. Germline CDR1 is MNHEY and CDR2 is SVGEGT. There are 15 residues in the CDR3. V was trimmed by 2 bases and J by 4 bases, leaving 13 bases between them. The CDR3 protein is CASSYRARPADTQYF. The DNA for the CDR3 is TGTGCCAGCAGTTACAGGGCCCGTCCCGCAGATACGCAGTATTTT.

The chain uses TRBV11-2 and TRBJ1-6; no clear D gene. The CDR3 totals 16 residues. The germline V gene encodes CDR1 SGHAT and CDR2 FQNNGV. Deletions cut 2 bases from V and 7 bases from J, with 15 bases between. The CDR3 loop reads CASSLSVRADNSPLHF. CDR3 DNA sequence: TGTGCCAGCAGCTTATCGGTTAGAGCAGACAATTCACCCCTCCACTTT.

The CDR3 region is CASRSGKTNYGYTF. The DNA for the CDR3 is TGTGCCAGCAGATCCGGGAAAACTAACTATGGCTACACCTTC. This chain connects TRBV12-3 or TRBV12-4 to TRBJ1-2; D remains unclear. The CDR3 spans 14 residues. V was trimmed by 6 bases and J by 0 bases, leaving 11 bases between them.

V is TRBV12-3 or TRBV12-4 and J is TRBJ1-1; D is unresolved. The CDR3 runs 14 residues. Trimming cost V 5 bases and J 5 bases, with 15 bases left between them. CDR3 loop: CASSVKLVGTEAFF. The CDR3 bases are TGTGCCAGCAGTGTAAAATTGGTAGGAACTGAAGCTTTCTTT.

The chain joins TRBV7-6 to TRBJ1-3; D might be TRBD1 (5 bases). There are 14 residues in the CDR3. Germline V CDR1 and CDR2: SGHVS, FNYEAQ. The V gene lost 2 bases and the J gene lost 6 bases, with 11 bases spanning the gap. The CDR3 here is CASSLPGTENTIYF. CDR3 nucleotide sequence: TGTGCCAGCAGCTTACCAGGGACTGAAAACACCATATATTTT.

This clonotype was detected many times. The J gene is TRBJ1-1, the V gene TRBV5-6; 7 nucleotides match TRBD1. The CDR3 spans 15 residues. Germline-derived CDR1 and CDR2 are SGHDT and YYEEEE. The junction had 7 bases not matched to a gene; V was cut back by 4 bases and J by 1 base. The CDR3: CASSHQGQRNTEAFF. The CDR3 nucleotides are TGTGCCAGCAGCCATCAGGGACAGCGGAACACTGAAGCTTTCTTT.

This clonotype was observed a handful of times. CDR3 sequence (DNA): TGTGCCAGCGGTCCCGGGACAGGCTACGAGCAGTACTTC. It encodes CASGPGTGYEQYF. The chain carries TRBV27 and TRBJ2-7; 8 bases fit TRBD1. The CDR3 is 13 amino acids. Germline V gives CDR1 MNHEY, CDR2 SMNVEV (reference sequence). With 8 bases clipped from V and 3 bases from J, the junction kept 6 bases outside the gene matches.

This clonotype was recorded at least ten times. This CDR3 reads CASSFDTSRYQPQHF. The CDR3 bases are TGTGCCAGCAGTTTTGACACCTCTCGCTATCAGCCCCAGCATTTT. The chain links TRBV12-3 or TRBV12-4 to TRBJ1-5, with no clear D. The CDR3 sequence is 15 residues long. V lost 3 bases to trimming and J lost 5 bases, with 14 bases between them.

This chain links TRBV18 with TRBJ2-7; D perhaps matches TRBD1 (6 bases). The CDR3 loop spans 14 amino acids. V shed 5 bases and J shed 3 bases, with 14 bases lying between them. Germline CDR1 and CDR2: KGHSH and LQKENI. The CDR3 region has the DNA TGTGCCAGCTCAGAAAGCCCACAGGGCTACGAGCAGTACTTC. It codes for CASSESPQGYEQYF. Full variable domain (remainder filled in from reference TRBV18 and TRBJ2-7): NAGVMQNPRHLVRRRGQEARLRCSPMKGHSHVYWYRQLPEEGLKFMVYLQKENIIDESGMPKERFSAEFPKEGPSILRIQQVVRGDSAAYFCASSESPQGYEQYFGPGTRLTVT.

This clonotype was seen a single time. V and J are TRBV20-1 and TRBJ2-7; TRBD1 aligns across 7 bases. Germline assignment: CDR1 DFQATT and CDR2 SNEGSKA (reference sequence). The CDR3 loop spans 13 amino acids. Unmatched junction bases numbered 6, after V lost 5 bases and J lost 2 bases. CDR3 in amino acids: CSADRENTYEQYF. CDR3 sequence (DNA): TGCAGTGCTGACAGGGAAAATACCTACGAGCAGTACTTC.

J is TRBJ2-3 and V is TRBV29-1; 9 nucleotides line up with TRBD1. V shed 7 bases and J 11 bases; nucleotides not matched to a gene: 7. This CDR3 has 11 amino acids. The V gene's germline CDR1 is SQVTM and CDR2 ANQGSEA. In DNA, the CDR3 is TGCAGCGCTCGGACAGGGGAAGGGCAGTATTTT. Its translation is CSARTGEGQYF.

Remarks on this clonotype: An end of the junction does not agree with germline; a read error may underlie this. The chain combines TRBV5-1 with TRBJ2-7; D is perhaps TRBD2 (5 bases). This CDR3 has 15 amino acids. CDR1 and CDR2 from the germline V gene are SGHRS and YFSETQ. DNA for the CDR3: TGCGCCAGCAGCCCCGGGAATATTGGCTCGACTCAGGTTTCCTTC. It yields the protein CASSPGNIGSTQVSF.

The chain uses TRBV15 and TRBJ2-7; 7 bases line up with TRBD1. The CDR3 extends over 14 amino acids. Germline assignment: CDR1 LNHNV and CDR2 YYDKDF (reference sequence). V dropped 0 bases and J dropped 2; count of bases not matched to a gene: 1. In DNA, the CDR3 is TGTGCCACCAGCAGAGACCAGGGGGCCTACGAGCAGTACTTC. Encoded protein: CATSRDQGAYEQYF.

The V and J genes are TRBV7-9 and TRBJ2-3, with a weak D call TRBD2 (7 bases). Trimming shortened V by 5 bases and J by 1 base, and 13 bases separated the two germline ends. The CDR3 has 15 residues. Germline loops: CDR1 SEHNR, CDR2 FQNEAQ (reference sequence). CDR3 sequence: CASSLKGGGTDTQYF. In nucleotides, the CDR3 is TGTGCCAGCAGCCTAAAGGGGGGGGGCACAGATACGCAGTATTTT.

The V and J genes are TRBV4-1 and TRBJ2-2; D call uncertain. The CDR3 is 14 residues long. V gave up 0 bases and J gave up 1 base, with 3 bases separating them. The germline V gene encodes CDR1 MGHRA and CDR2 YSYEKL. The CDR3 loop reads CASSQELNTGELFF. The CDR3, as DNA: TGCGCCAGCAGCCAAGAGTTGAACACCGGGGAGCTGTTTTTT.

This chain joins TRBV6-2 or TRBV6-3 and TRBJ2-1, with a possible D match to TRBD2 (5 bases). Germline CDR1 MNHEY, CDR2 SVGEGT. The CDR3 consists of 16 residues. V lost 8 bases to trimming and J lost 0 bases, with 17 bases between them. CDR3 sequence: CASLGVYSGSYNEQFF. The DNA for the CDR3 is TGTGCCAGCCTGGGAGTCTATTCAGGCTCCTACAATGAGCAGTTCTTC.

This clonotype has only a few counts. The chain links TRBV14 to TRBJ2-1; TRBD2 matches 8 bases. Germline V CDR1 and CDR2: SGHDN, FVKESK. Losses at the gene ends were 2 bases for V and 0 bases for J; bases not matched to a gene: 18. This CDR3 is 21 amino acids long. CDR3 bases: TGTGCCAGCAGCCAACAACAAGGTCGGGAGGGGGATAAGAGCTCCTACAATGAGCAGTTCTTC. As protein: CASSQQQGREGDKSSYNEQFF.

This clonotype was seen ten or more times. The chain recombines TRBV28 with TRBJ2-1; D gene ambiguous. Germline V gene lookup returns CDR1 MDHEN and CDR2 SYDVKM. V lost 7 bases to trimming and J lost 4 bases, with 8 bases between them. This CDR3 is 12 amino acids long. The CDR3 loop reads CASTLSYNEQFF. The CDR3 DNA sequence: TGTGCCAGCACCCTGTCATACAATGAGCAGTTCTTC.

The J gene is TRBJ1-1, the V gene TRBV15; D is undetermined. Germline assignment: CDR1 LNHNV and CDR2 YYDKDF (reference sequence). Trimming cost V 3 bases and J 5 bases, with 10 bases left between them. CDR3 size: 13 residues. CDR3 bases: TGTGCCACCAGCAGTCCCTTGGGGACTGAAGCTTTCTTT. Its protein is CATSSPLGTEAFF.

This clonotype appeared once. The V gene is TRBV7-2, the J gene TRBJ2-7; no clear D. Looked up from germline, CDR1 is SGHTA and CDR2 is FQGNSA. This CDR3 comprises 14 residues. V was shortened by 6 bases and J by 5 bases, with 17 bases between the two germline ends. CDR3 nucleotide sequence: TGTGCCAGCAGGGCGGCAGCCCCCGTCGACGAGCAGTACTTC. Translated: CASRAAAPVDEQYF.